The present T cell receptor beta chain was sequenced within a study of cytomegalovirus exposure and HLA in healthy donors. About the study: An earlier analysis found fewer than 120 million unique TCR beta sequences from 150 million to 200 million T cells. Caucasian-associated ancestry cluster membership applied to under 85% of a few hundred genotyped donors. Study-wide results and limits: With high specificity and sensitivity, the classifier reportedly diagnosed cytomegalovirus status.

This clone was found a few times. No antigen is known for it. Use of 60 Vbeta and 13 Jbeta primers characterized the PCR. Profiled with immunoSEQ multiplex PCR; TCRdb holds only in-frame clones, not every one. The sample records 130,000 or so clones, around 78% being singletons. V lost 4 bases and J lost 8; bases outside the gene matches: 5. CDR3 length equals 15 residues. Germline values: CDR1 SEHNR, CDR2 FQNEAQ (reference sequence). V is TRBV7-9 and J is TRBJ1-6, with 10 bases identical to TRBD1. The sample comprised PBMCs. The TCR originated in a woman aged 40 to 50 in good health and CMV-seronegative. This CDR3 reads CASSSGGQGYSPLHF. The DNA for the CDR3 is TGTGCCAGCAGCTCCGGGGGACAGGGGTATTCACCCCTCCACTTT.